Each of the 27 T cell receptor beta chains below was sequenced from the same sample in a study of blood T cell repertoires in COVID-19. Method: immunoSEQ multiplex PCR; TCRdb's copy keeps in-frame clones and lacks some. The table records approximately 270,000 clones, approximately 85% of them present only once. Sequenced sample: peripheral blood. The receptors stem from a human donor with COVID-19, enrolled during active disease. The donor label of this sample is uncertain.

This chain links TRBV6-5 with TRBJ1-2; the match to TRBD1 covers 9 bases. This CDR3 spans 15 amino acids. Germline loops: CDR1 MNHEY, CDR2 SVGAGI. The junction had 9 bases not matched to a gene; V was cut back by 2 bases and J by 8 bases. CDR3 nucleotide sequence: TGTGCCAGCAGTTACCGGGGACAGGGTCCGTTAGGCTACACCTTC. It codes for CASSYRGQGPLGYTF.

The CDR3 DNA reads TGTGCCAGCAGCTTGGGAGCGGGAGAAACCGGGGAGCTGTTTTTT. Encoded protein: CASSLGAGETGELFF. The chain combines TRBV5-8 with TRBJ2-2; 8 bases align to TRBD2. The CDR3 runs 15 residues. Trimming at V came to 0 bases and at J to 5 bases, leaving 3 bases not matched to a gene. CDR1 and CDR2 (germline): SGHTS, YDEGEE.

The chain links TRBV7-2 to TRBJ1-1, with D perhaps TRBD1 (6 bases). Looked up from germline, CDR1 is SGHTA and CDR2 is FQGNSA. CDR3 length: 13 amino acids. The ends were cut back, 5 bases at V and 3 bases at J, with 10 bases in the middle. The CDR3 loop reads CASSTHRDTEAFF. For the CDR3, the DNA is TGTGCCAGCAGCACGCACAGGGACACTGAAGCTTTCTTT.

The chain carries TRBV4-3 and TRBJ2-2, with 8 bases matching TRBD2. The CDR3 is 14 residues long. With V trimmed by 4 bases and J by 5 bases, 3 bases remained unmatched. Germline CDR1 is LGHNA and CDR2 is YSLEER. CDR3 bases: TGCGCCAGCAGCCGGACTAGCCTTACCGGGGAGCTGTTTTTT. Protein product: CASSRTSLTGELFF.

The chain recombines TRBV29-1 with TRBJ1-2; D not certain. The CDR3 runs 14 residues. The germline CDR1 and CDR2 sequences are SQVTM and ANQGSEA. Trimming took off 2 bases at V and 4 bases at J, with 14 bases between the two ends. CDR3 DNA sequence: TGCAGCGTTGAAACGGAGGGAAGTAGCTATGGCTACACCTTC. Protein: CSVETEGSSYGYTF.

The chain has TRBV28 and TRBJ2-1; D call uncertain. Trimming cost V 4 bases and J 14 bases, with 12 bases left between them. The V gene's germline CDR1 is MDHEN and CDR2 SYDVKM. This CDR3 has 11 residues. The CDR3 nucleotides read TGTGCCAGCAGTTCCCCGAGGTTGAAGTTCTTC. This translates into CASSSPRLKFF.

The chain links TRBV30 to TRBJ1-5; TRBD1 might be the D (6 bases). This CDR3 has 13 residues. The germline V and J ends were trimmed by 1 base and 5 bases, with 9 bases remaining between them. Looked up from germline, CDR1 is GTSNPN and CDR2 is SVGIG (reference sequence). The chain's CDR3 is CAWSEGGDQPQHF. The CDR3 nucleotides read TGTGCCTGGAGTGAGGGGGGGGATCAGCCCCAGCATTTT.

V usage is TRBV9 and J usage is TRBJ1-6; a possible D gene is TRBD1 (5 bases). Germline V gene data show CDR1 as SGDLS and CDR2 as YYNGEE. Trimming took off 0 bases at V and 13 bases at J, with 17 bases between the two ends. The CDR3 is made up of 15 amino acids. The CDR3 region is CASSVGGRDESPLHF. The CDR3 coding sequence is TGTGCCAGCAGCGTAGGCGGCAGGGATGAGAGTCCCCTCCACTTT.

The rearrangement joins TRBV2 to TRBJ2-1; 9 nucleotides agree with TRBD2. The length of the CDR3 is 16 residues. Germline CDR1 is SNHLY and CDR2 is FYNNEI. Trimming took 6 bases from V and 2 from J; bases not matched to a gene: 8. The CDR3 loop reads CASRGDSGRPYNEQFF. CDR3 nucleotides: TGTGCCAGCAGGGGAGATAGCGGGAGACCCTACAATGAGCAGTTCTTC.

CDR3 region: CASSISGTGSGANVLTF. CDR3 DNA: TGTGCCAGCAGTATATCCGGGACAGGTTCTGGGGCCAACGTCCTGACTTTC. The chain is built from TRBV7-2 and TRBJ2-6; TRBD1 aligns across 8 bases. V lost 6 bases to trimming and J lost 1 base; unmatched junction nucleotides: 8. Germline V gene lookup returns CDR1 SGHTA and CDR2 FQGNSA. This CDR3 has 17 amino acids.

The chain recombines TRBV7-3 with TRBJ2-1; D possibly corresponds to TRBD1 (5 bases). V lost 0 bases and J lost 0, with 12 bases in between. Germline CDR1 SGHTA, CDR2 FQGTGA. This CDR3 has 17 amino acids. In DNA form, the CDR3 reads TGTGCCAGCAGCTTAACTTCAGGGCCCAACTCCTACAATGAGCAGTTCTTC. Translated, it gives CASSLTSGPNSYNEQFF.

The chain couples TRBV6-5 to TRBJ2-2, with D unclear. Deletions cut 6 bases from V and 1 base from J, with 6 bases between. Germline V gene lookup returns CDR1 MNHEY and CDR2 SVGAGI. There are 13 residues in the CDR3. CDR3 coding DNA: TGTGCCAGCAGCAGAAGGAACACCGGGGAGCTGTTTTTT. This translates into CASSRRNTGELFF.

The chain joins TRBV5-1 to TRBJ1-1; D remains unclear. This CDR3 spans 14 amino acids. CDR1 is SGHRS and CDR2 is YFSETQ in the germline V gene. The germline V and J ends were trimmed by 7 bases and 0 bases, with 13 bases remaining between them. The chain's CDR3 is CASQQGQVNTEAFF. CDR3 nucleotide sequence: TGCGCCAGCCAGCAAGGTCAGGTGAACACTGAAGCTTTCTTT.

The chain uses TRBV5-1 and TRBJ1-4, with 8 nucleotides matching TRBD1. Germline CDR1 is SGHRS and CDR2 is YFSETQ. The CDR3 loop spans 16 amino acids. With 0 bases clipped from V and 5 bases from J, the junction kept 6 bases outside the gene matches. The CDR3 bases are TGCGCCAGCAGCTTGGAAGCGCCAGGGGGCAATGAAAAACTGTTTTTT. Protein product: CASSLEAPGGNEKLFF.

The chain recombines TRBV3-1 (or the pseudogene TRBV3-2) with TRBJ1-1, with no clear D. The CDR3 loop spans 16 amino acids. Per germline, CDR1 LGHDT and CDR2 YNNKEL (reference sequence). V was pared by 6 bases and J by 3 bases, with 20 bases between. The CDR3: CASRPRAGGVDTEAFF. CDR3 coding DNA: TGTGCCAGCAGACCCCGGGCCGGCGGGGTGGACACTGAAGCTTTCTTT.

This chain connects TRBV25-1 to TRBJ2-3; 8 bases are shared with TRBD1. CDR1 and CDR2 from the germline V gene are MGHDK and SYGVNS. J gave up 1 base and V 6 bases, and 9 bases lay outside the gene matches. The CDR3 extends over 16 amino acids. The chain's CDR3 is CASSKDREYGTDTQYF. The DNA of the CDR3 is TGTGCCAGCAGCAAGGACAGGGAGTACGGCACAGATACGCAGTATTTT.

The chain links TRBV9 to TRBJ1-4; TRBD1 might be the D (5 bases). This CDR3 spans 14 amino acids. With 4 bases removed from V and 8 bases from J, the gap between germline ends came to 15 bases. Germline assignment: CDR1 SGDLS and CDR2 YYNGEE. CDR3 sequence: CASSLRGSREKLFF. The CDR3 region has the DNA TGTGCCAGCAGCCTGCGGGGGTCTAGGGAAAAACTGTTTTTT.

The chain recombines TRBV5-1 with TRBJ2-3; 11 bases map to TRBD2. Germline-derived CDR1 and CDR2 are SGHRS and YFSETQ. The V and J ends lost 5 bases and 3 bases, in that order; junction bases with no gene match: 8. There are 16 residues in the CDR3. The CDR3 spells CASRFSIAGGTDTQYF. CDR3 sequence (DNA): TGCGCCAGCAGGTTTTCAATAGCGGGAGGGACAGATACGCAGTATTTT.

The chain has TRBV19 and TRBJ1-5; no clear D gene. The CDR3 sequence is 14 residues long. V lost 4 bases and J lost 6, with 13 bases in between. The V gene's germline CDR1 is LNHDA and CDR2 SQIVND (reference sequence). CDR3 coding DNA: TGTGCCAGTAGTACCTCTTCCAACGGTCAGCCCCAGCATTTT. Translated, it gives CASSTSSNGQPQHF. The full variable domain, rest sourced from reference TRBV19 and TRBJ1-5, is DGGITQSPKYLFRKEGQNVTLSCEQNLNHDAMYWYRQDPGQGLRLIYYSQIVNDFQKGDIAEGYSVSREKKESFPLTVTSAQKNPTAFYLCASSTSSNGQPQHFGDGTRLSIL.

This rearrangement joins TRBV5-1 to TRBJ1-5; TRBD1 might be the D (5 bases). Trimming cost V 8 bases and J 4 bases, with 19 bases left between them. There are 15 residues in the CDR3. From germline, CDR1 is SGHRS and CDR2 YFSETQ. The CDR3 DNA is TGCGCCAGTATACCGATCCCAGGGTGGAATCAGCCCCAGCATTTT. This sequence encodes CASIPIPGWNQPQHF.

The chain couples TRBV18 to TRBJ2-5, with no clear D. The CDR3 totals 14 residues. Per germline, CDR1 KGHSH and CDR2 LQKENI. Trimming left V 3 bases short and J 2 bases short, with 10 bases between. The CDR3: CASSPTSYQETQYF. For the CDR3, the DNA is TGTGCCAGCTCACCCACGAGTTATCAAGAGACCCAGTACTTC.

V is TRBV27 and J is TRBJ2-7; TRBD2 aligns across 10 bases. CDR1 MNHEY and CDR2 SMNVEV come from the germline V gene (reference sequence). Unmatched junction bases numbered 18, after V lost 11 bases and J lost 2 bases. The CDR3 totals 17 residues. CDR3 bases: TGTGCCTCCCCGCGCCCACTAGCGGGAATATGGGCCTACGAGCAGTACTTC. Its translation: CASPRPLAGIWAYEQYF.

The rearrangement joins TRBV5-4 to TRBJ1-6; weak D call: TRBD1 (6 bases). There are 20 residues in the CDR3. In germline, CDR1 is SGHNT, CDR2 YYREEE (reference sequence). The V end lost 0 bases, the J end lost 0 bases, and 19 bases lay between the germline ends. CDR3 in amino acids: CASSLERSGGASSYNSPLHF. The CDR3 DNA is TGTGCCAGCAGCTTGGAACGGTCCGGGGGGGCCAGCTCCTATAATTCACCCCTCCACTTT.

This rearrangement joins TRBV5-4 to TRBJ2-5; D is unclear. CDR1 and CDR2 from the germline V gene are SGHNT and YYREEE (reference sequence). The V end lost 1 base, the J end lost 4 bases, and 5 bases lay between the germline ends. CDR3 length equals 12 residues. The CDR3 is CASSLNRETQYF. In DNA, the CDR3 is TGTGCCAGCAGCTTGAACAGAGAGACCCAGTACTTC.

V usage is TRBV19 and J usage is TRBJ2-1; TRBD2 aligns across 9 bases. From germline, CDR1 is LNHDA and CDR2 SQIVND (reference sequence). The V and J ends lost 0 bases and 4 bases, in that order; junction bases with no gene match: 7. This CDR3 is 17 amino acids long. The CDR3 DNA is TGTGCCAGTAGTATAGATCAAACTAGCGGGTTATACAATGAGCAGTTCTTC. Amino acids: CASSIDQTSGLYNEQFF.

CDR3: CASSATDRGPPLHF. The CDR3 DNA reads as TGTGCCAGCAGCGCCACGGACAGGGGGCCACCCCTCCACTTT. This sequence joins TRBV9 and TRBJ1-6; 11 bases match TRBD1. The junction had 4 bases not matched to a gene; V was cut back by 3 bases and J by 11 bases. The CDR3 spans 14 residues. Looked up from germline, CDR1 is SGDLS and CDR2 is YYNGEE.

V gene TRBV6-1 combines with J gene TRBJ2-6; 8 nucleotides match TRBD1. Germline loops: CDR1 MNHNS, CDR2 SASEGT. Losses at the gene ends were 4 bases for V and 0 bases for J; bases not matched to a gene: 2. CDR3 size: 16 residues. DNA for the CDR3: TGTGCCAGCAGTGGTACAGGGGGCTCTGGGGCCAACGTCCTGACTTTC. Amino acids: CASSGTGGSGANVLTF.